Presented here are 28 T cell receptor delta chains from one specimen sequenced in a study of Vδ1+ human thymocytes. Overall study findings and caveats: Thymic TRG and TRD repertoires appeared highly polyclonal, with Gaussian CDR3 length distributions.

Sequences come from RNA converted to cDNA by reverse transcription. The CDR3 regions were amplified by multiplex PCR from V-gene primers to a constant-region primer. TCRdb re-called clones from the multiplex PCR reads via CATT. The profile covers over 45,000 delta-chain clones, with more than 13% appearing a single time and under 0.5% taken by the ten largest. Their recognized antigens are unknown. The sample consisted of Vdelta1+ gamma-delta thymocytes from the thymus. Regarding subset: FACS-sorted CD3+ TCRalphabeta- TCRVdelta1+ TCRVdelta2- thymocytes. The receptors here all came from a girl under two years old who had congenital heart surgery.

This clone was observed a few times. The J gene is TRDJ1, the V gene TRDV1; maybe TRDD3 (8 bases). The ends were cut back, 4 bases at V and 0 bases at J, with 33 bases in the middle. Germline CDR1 reads TSWWSYY; CDR2 reads QGS. This CDR3 is built from 22 residues. The CDR3: CALGVPFPTRDTGVRDTDKLIF. The CDR3 nucleotides read TGTGCTCTTGGGGTTCCCTTTCCTACGAGGGATACGGGAGTACGTGACACCGATAAACTCATCTTT.

A few counts support this clone. The chain has TRDV1 and TRDJ2, with D possibly being TRDD3 (6 bases). Trimming cost V 2 bases and J 0 bases, with 19 bases left between them. The CDR3 contains 19 residues. CDR1 TSWWSYY and CDR2 QGS come from the germline V gene. CDR3 amino acids: CALGEKVDTYPALTAQLFF. The CDR3 nucleotides are TGTGCTCTTGGGGAAAAAGTGGATACCTACCCGGCTTTGACAGCACAACTCTTCTTT.

V and J are TRDV1 and TRDJ1, with TRDD3 matching over 8 bases. The CDR3 covers 21 residues. Trimming removed 3 bases from V and 1 base from J; junction bases left unmatched: 22. Germline V gene sequence: CDR1 TSWWSYY, CDR2 QGS. CDR3 region: CALGDRPSGFTGGLCTDKLIF. The CDR3, as DNA: TGTGCTCTTGGGGATAGGCCTTCGGGATTTACTGGGGGGCTCTGCACCGATAAACTCATCTTT.

Regarding this clone: This sample includes further DNA sequences coding for the same CDR3. The V call is TRDV2, the J call TRDJ1; 11 bases line up with TRDD3. The CDR3 spans 15 residues. J was trimmed by 3 bases and V by 5 bases; bases with no gene match: 7. Germline V lookup: CDR1 GEAIGNYY, CDR2 EKD. CDR3 sequence: CACGVGDTWPDKLIF. The DNA for the CDR3 is TGTGCCTGTGGGGTGGGGGATACGTGGCCCGATAAACTCATCTTT.

V and J are TRDV1 and TRDJ1; D gene ambiguous. The CDR3 totals 19 residues. The V and J ends lost 3 bases and 0 bases respectively, with 23 bases between them. Germline V gene sequence: CDR1 TSWWSYY, CDR2 QGS. CDR3 in amino acids: CALGELRPLSEPYTDKLIF. The CDR3 DNA is TGTGCTCTTGGGGAGCTCCGTCCCTTGTCCGAACCGTACACCGATAAACTCATCTTT.

There are a few counts of this clone. The chain has TRDV1 and TRDJ1; TRDD2 might be the D (9 bases). The CDR3 spans 19 residues. Trimming stripped 3 bases from V and 1 base from J, with 24 bases between. Germline assignment: CDR1 TSWWSYY and CDR2 QGS. The CDR3, as DNA: TGTGCTCTTGGGGACCTGGCCTTCCTACGCTGGGGGAGCACCGATAAACTCATCTTT. The encoded protein is CALGDLAFLRWGSTDKLIF.

The rearrangement links TRDV1 to TRDJ1; 12 nucleotides align to TRDD3. The trim removed 4 bases at V and 4 bases at J, leaving 16 bases unmatched. In germline, CDR1 is TSWWSYY, CDR2 QGS. The CDR3 totals 19 residues. The DNA of the CDR3 is TGTGCTCTTGGGGCCCCGCGAAGAGGTACTGGGGGATACATCGATAAACTCATCTTT. This encodes CALGAPRRGTGGYIDKLIF.

This clone showed up just a few times. The rearrangement joins TRDV1 to TRDJ1; no clear D gene. CDR3 length equals 16 residues. The V end lost 2 bases, the J end lost 0 bases, and 13 bases lay between the germline ends. From germline, CDR1 is TSWWSYY and CDR2 QGS. The chain's CDR3 is CALGEFSRSNTDKLIF. The CDR3 DNA sequence: TGTGCTCTTGGGGAATTTTCACGATCGAACACCGATAAACTCATCTTT.

This clone is medium-sized in the sample. The V call is TRDV2, the J call TRDJ3; D not certain. The CDR3 runs 20 residues. Germline V CDR1 and CDR2: GEAIGNYY, EKD. The germline V and J ends were trimmed by 1 base and 0 bases, with 18 bases remaining between them. CDR3 sequence (DNA): TGTGCCTGTGACACAACCCCCTCCTTTACAAGCTCCTGGGACACCCGACAGATGTTTTTC. Translation gives CACDTTPSFTSSWDTRQMFF.

V usage is TRDV1 and J usage is TRDJ1, with TRDD2 as a possible D gene (7 bases). CDR1 and CDR2 (germline): TSWWSYY, QGS. This CDR3 is 21 amino acids long. The V and J ends lost 3 bases and 8 bases respectively, with 37 bases between them. The DNA for the CDR3 is TGTGCTCTTGGGGACGTGAGGACTTCCTATTGGGGCGATACTGGGTTAGACAAACTCATCTTT. Translating gives CALGDVRTSYWGDTGLDKLIF.

The chain is built from TRDV1 and TRDJ1; D is ambiguous. Germline V gene lookup returns CDR1 TSWWSYY and CDR2 QGS. The CDR3 extends over 14 amino acids. V lost 5 bases and J lost 8, with 18 bases in between. CDR3 region: CALGSITLGSKLIF. CDR3 DNA sequence: TGTGCTCTTGGGAGTATAACCTTAGGGTCAAAACTCATCTTT.

V is TRDV1 and J is TRDJ1; 10 nucleotides align to TRDD3. Germline V gives CDR1 TSWWSYY, CDR2 QGS. The V segment lost 2 bases and the J segment 2 bases; nucleotides outside the gene matches: 8. CDR3 length: 17 amino acids. CDR3 in DNA: TGTGCTCTTGGGGAAGGGTACTGGGGGATCCGGACCGATAAACTCATCTTT. Translating it yields CALGEGYWGIRTDKLIF.

This clone has just a few counts. The V gene is TRDV1, the J gene TRDJ1, with unresolved D. Germline V gene lookup returns CDR1 TSWWSYY and CDR2 QGS. Trimming stripped 2 bases from V and 1 base from J, with 5 bases between. CDR3 length: 13 residues. The CDR3 is CALGEECTDKLIF. CDR3 DNA sequence: TGTGCTCTTGGGGAAGAGTGCACCGATAAACTCATCTTT.

This clone was seen a handful of times. The chain recombines TRAV29/DV5 with TRDJ1, with D perhaps matching TRDD2 or TRDD3 (5 bases each). Deletions cut 4 bases from V and 0 bases from J, with 25 bases between. This CDR3 has 18 residues. Per the germline V gene, CDR1 is NSMFDY and CDR2 is ISSIKDK. The CDR3 DNA sequence: TGTGCAGCAGATCTCCTATTGTGGGGACTAATCTACACCGATAAACTCATCTTT. This codes for CAADLLLWGLIYTDKLIF.

A few counts support this clone. The chain links TRDV1 to TRDJ1, with 12 nucleotides matching TRDD3. The CDR3 is 19 residues long. The V gene end was trimmed by 4 bases and the J gene end by 0 bases; junction bases not matched to a gene: 12. CDR1 TSWWSYY and CDR2 QGS come from the germline V gene. The CDR3 is CALGVPLLGDTPYTDKLIF. The CDR3 DNA is TGTGCTCTTGGGGTCCCCCTTCTGGGGGATACGCCCTACACCGATAAACTCATCTTT.

This clone came up a few times. The V and J genes are TRDV1 and TRDJ1; the D call may be TRDD2 or TRDD3 (9 bases each). The CDR3 covers 18 residues. The V gene lost 4 bases and the J gene lost 9 bases, with 30 bases spanning the gap. Germline loops: CDR1 TSWWSYY, CDR2 QGS. In DNA, the CDR3 is TGTGCTCTTGGGGCATTCCCTTCCTACGTGTGGGGGATATATGAACTCATCTTT. The encoded protein is CALGAFPSYVWGIYELIF.

This clone was recorded a few times. The gene calls are TRDV1 and TRDJ1; perhaps D is TRDD2 or TRDD3 (6 bases each). The germline V gene encodes CDR1 TSWWSYY and CDR2 QGS. With 5 bases removed from V and 3 bases from J, the gap between germline ends came to 37 bases. The CDR3 totals 22 residues. CDR3 nucleotides: TGTGCTCTTGGGTCCTACCTCCCTACCCCGATTGGGGATTACGGTAGTGCCGATAAACTCATCTTT. It encodes CALGSYLPTPIGDYGSADKLIF.

The rearrangement joins TRDV1 to TRDJ1, with 9 bases aligning to TRDD3. This CDR3 is built from 20 residues. Losses at the gene ends were 0 bases for V and 2 bases for J; bases not matched to a gene: 16. Germline CDR1 is TSWWSYY and CDR2 is QGS. In DNA, the CDR3 is TGTGCTCTTGGGGAACTCCAAGCGGGTACTGGGGGAGCTTGGACCGATAAACTCATCTTT. This gives the protein CALGELQAGTGGAWTDKLIF.

Many counts were recorded for this clone. V and J are TRDV2 and TRDJ1; no definite D call. V was trimmed by 2 bases and J by 3 bases, leaving 6 bases between them. Germline V CDR1 and CDR2: GEAIGNYY, EKD. The CDR3 has 12 residues. CDR3 coding DNA: TGTGCCTGTGACAGAGGTCCCGATAAACTCATCTTT. It encodes CACDRGPDKLIF.

The rearrangement uses TRDV1 and TRDJ1; 8 bases align to TRDD3. Trimming cost V 0 bases and J 0 bases; bases outside gene matches: 12. CDR1 and CDR2 (germline): TSWWSYY, QGS. The CDR3 sequence is 19 residues long. The CDR3 here is CALGELSGGIRAYTDKLIF. CDR3 coding DNA: TGTGCTCTTGGGGAACTTTCTGGGGGAATAAGGGCGTACACCGATAAACTCATCTTT.

This clone was seen at least ten times. This chain links TRDV2 with TRDJ1, with TRDD3 matching over 9 bases. The germline V gene has CDR1 GEAIGNYY and CDR2 EKD. With V trimmed by 4 bases and J by 1 base, 12 bases remained unmatched. This CDR3 is 17 amino acids long. The CDR3 DNA is TGTGCCTGTGAATCAGAGGGGGATACTTTGGGCACCGATAAACTCATCTTT. Protein: CACESEGDTLGTDKLIF.

To note about this clone: The limits of the CDR3 on the DNA are not certain, so only TCRdb's listed CDR3 is given. This chain uses TRAV29/DV5 with TRDJ1; TRDD3, as called in the table, went unchecked against the DNA. The CDR3 is made up of 17 amino acids, end residues included. CDR1 and CDR2 from the germline V gene are NSMFDY and ISSIKDK. The chain's CDR3 is CSVLLCRKGGGYWGFIF.

This clone was counted between two and nine times. The chain carries TRDV1 and TRDJ1; D gene uncertain. Germline assignment: CDR1 TSWWSYY and CDR2 QGS. The CDR3 sequence is 15 residues long. The germline V and J ends were trimmed by 4 bases and 3 bases, with 15 bases remaining between them. DNA of the CDR3: TGTGCTCTTGGGGCCCCGCCCGCCTCTCCCGATAAACTCATCTTT. Its translation is CALGAPPASPDKLIF.

As regards this clone: It is unclear where the CDR3 begins or ends on the DNA, so no DNA is shown, and the CDR3 is as TCRdb lists it. J is TRDJ1 and V is TRAV29/DV5; the DNA was not used to check the table's D call, TRDD3. Germline lookup yields CDR1 NSMFDY and CDR2 ISSIKDK. The CDR3 is 17 amino acids long, termini counted. CDR3 in amino acids: CSVLLCSKRGGTDKLIF.

The V and J genes are TRDV1 and TRDJ1; no clear D. Germline lookup yields CDR1 TSWWSYY and CDR2 QGS. The CDR3 extends over 20 amino acids. V dropped 1 base and J dropped 0 bases, with 24 bases sitting between them. The CDR3 DNA reads TGTGCTCTTGGGGAACGGTGTTCTGTACCATCAACCGGAAACACCGATAAACTCATCTTT. Translation: CALGERCSVPSTGNTDKLIF.

J is TRDJ1 and V is TRDV1, with TRDD3 matching 8 bases. The CDR3 loop spans 23 amino acids. CDR1 and CDR2 from the germline V gene are TSWWSYY and QGS. J was trimmed by 3 bases and V by 0 bases; bases with no gene match: 27. The CDR3 DNA sequence: TGTGCTCTTGGGGAACTTACCTCTCCGAGGGTTGGGGGATCCATCAAGCGGTCCGATAAACTCATCTTT. Translation: CALGELTSPRVGGSIKRSDKLIF.

The J gene is TRDJ1, the V gene TRDV1; weak D call: TRDD3 (6 bases). CDR1 and CDR2 from the germline V gene are TSWWSYY and QGS. CDR3 length: 21 residues. V was trimmed by 1 base and J by 0 bases, leaving 27 bases between them. CDR3 coding DNA: TGTGCTCTTGGGGAACCCGGCTTCCCGTTGGGGGCCACATTTTACACCGATAAACTCATCTTT. Amino acid sequence: CALGEPGFPLGATFYTDKLIF.

This clone was counted between two and nine times. The V call is TRDV1, the J call TRDJ1, with D maybe TRDD2 (6 bases). CDR1 and CDR2 from the germline V gene are TSWWSYY and QGS. This CDR3 region has 20 residues. The V end was cut by 4 bases, the J end by 0 bases, with 27 bases between. CDR3 in DNA: TGTGCTCTTGGGGGCCCCGGGACCCTTGGACCTTCCCTGTACACCGATAAACTCATCTTT. Its protein is CALGGPGTLGPSLYTDKLIF.